The present entry profiles one TCR beta chain with its context. It lacks a known antigen. There are no base qualities to consult, and no much larger clone falls within one base. This specimen comes from a study of cytomegalovirus exposure and HLA in healthy donors (dated by TCRdb to about 2017). Some background on the complete study: In an earlier analysis of approximately 640 of the donors, less than 350 Gb of sequence data and 120 million or so unique TCR beta sequences from about 190 million T cells were reported. To decide whether each TCR beta V gene segment behaved as functional or pseudogenic, an earlier analysis of approximately 620 of the donors relied on high-throughput TCR beta sequencing. About five DR-DQ haplotypes were treated as single units for association and clustering because of strong linkage in the cohort. A later genetic analysis used genome-wide SNP genotypes for about 65% of the 666 donors, treating that subset as a discovery cohort. Besides the first cohort of roughly 660 subjects, a separate validation cohort made up of 90 to 150 different subjects was used. In the later analysis, no new phenotypic data were used to find candidate immune exposures; instead, reliance was placed on TCR beta sequences and their occurrence across donors. High-throughput TCR immunosequencing, statistical association of individual TCRs with disease status, and machine learning were combined to predict cytomegalovirus infection status. Donor age, sex, ethnicity and CMV serostatus were compiled together with the repertoire data. Among almost 400 genotyped donors of the cohort, an average of roughly 240,000 unique TCR beta nucleotide sequences were sequenced per donor, 15% to 20% of them non-productive. Among the roughly 400 genotyped donors, approximately 82% belonged to the genetic ancestry cluster associated with self-reported Caucasian donors. Both class I and class II loci were covered by HLA typing, at four-digit resolution. The number of donors typed differed by locus, with roughly 620-640 for A, B, C, DRB1 and DQB1, roughly 550 for DQA1, under 610 for DPA1, and some 470 for DPB1. An early release that covered roughly 600 HLA-typed donors contained around 300 gigabases of sequencing data and 70 million to 100 million unique TCR sequences. A later analysis re-examined previously published TCR beta repertoires from around 670 donors and added high-resolution HLA genotyping to investigate patterns of TCR occurrence. Every repertoire in the discovery cohort had been generated on one and the same sequencing platform. The study used immunosequencing to profile the T cell repertoires of approximately 690 subjects and linked those repertoires to cytomegalovirus serostatus. The aim of the study was to test whether cataloging public T cell receptors could identify signatures of past pathogen exposure.

In total, about 650 healthy bone marrow donors made up the cohort. All cohort members were sampled while nominally healthy, although unrecorded immune exposures were likely present. The donor tested CMV seropositive, placing the donor among the approximately 290 seropositive members of the cohort. Every donor gave a peripheral blood sample, and the peripheral blood mononuclear cells from that sample were used for TCR beta sequencing. Genomic DNA was extracted from the blood cell samples with the Qiagen DNeasy Blood Extraction Kit. Study-wide conclusions, independent of this receptor: Most TCR sequences were seen in very few donors, while some public TCRs were found in many individuals. Strong co-occurrence of HLA alleles, especially DR and DQ, made assigning TCR associations to individual alleles difficult. Because HLA typing was unavailable for some donors at each locus, only the typed subset was used in association tests. Immune exposure information for the cohort was limited to CMV serostatus. A total of 150 to 200 TCR beta chains were listed by the study as associated with cytomegalovirus. Broadly in line with IMGT annotations, most TCR beta V segments showed up in productive rearrangements about 87% or about 30% of the time in an earlier analysis of approximately 640 of the donors. It was suggested by the authors that the approach could potentially be generalized to other disease states and immunological phenotypes. In a later analysis, several top co-occurrence clusters were reported to appear linked to parvovirus B19, influenza, CMV and Epstein-Barr virus. Because the 87-base-pair reads could not distinguish some IMGT-functional V segments, including TRBV6-2 and TRBV6-3, those segments were excluded. In a later analysis, TCR association rates were found to vary across HLA loci, with the most associated TCRs seen for DRB1 alleles and the fewest for HLA-C alleles. Most CMV-associated TCR beta chains appeared to be HLA-restricted in a later analysis, and the HLA associations seemed to be driven largely by CMV exposure. Sequencing depth was assumed to be roughly uniform across donors in the presence/absence analyses, though that assumption may not hold. Linkage disequilibrium might explain the correlated functional status among segregating V segments, but an unknown experimental factor could not be excluded. A further reported finding was that TCR beta sequences accurately predicted the HLA-A and HLA-B alleles for most subjects in the first cohort. A few of the identified cytomegalovirus-associated TCR beta chains were confirmed in vitro to be specific for cytomegalovirus antigens. The sequencing pipeline was judged likely to have produced a cluster of highly shared sequence variants as a technical artifact. V-gene and J-gene trimming of TCR beta chains was associated with a missense DCLRE1C variant in a later genetic analysis, and the association was replicated in an independent cohort. Only TCR beta chains were sequenced in this cohort, and the absence of alpha or paired-chain data limited detectable features. Because counts were too low, about 18 rarely observed V segments, including chromosome 9 orphons, were excluded from the earlier analysis of several hundred of the donors. At a false discovery rate of 0.05, a later analysis linked fewer than 20,000 TCR beta sequences to specific HLA alleles. In a later analysis, HLA-associated TCR beta chains showed more clonal expansion and lower generation probabilities than non-associated chains that were equally common. Cytomegalovirus status was reported to be diagnosed by the classifier with high specificity and sensitivity in both the original and validation cohorts. Compared with the roughly 720-donor mean, donors in an Asian-associated ancestry cluster had fewer N-insertions in productive TCRs, according to a later genetic analysis.

The germline V end is reduced by 5 bases and the J end by 7 bases; junction bases left unmatched: 26. The germline V gene yields SGHTA for CDR1 and FQGTGA for CDR2. Counted from cysteine to phenylalanine, this CDR3 has 22 amino acids. CDR3 DNA only is kept here, 66 bases in frame from base 1. Library construction relied on the immunoSEQ multiplex PCR assay. For the multiplex PCR, a mixture combining 60 forward primers for TCR Vbeta segments and 13 reverse primers for TCR Jbeta segments was used. The CDR3 region of rearranged TCR beta genes was amplified from genomic DNA with a multiplex PCR assay. The amplified TCR beta libraries were sequenced on the Illumina HiSeq System as 87-base-pair reads. Concerning the study's data processing: A later analysis counted some 74 million unique TCR beta chains across the 550 to 750 repertoires, and roughly 11 million of these chains were shared by at least two donors. A nearest-neighbor algorithm error-corrected the raw reads and collapsed the reads into unique sequences, merging closely related sequences to remove PCR and sequencing errors. To assign V, D and J gene segments, CDR3 sequences were aligned to IMGT reference sequences. For a sequence to be retained, a match of at least six nucleotides to both a V gene segment and a J gene segment was required. A rearrangement was called productive if the CDR3 had no stop codons and remained in frame with V and J, and every other rearrangement was called non-productive. Following IMGT convention, CDR3 was defined as the stretch from the second conserved V-encoded cysteine to the conserved J-encoded phenylalanine. The earlier analysis of approximately 500 of the donors excluded sequences that lacked an unambiguous match to a single V gene segment. An earlier analysis of 587 of the donors classified V segments as functional when productive rearrangements were above 56.7% and as segregating when the standard deviation between donors was above 5%. A statistical classification framework was built to diagnose cytomegalovirus status from the catalog of TCR beta chain sequences. V and J gene assignment, in a later analysis, came from comparing TCR nucleotide sequences with IMGT/GENE-DB human TR gene sequences. Using the TCRdist pipeline, a later analysis assigned CDR3 sequences along with most-parsimonious VDJ recombination scenarios. In a later analysis, each TCR beta chain was defined by its CDR3 amino acid sequence together with its V-gene family, and reads lacking a unique V-gene family were excluded. A later analysis removed several hundred highly shared, low-generation-probability nucleotide sequences to deal with suspected cross-contamination and a sequencing artifact. In a later analysis, a clonal expansion index was calculated for each public chain from normalized within-repertoire ranks of inferred template counts. A later analysis computed generation probabilities with a VDJ recombination model fitted to out-of-frame rearrangements, and checked the results against IGoR. Hypergeometric tests were used in a later analysis to score TCR-TCR, TCR-HLA and TCR-CMV co-occurrence, with a repertoire-size bias correction applied to the TCR pairs. In a later analysis, false discovery rates were estimated by permuting HLA or CMV assignments 20 times. In a later analysis, co-occurring TCRs were grouped using DBSCAN, and TCRdist sequence similarity was added for clustering within HLA-allele-positive subsets. Repertoires with fewer than 30,000 or more than 120,000 public chains, plus five repertoires with anomalous nucleotide sharing, were excluded from co-occurrence clustering. Drawn from immuneACCESS, this table holds only the in-frame rearrangements with V and J called that TCRdb kept. Clones are partly lost; checked studies trace under half to an unresolved V gene and leave the rest unexplained. V, J and clone size are those of that table, while D and trimming were read from the DNA. Present in this sample are tens of thousands of clones, around four fifths of which were seen just once. The ten largest make up 10% of the sample.

This clonotype originated in a man in his thirties or forties in good health and CMV-seropositive. The sequencing input was PBMCs. Recombination linked TRBV7-3 to TRBJ2-1; the junction holds 13 bases that match TRBD2. Read as DNA, the sequence is TGTGCCAGCAGCCGAAATACCTGGGACTATCAACCTGGGACTAGCGGGGTTAATGAGCAGTTCTTC. It specifies CASSRNTWDYQPGTSGVNEQFF.